The sequence of this T cell receptor beta chain was determined in a study of immune reconstitution after stem cell transplant in scleroderma. A single record per CDR3 protein comes from TCRdb applying MiXCR to the RT-PCR reads. The sample lists 2,000 to 2,500 distinct CDR3 sequences; 6.5% to 9% were seen once. Relative to its sample, this clonotype is medium-sized (0.01 to 0.1%). This CDR3 contains 12 residues. The V and J ends lost 4 bases and 2 bases respectively, with 9 bases between them. The germline V gene has CDR1 DFQATT and CDR2 SNEGSKA (reference sequence). The V and J genes are TRBV20-1 and TRBJ2-7; possibly TRBD2 for D (5 bases). The origin of this receptor is a male donor with systemic sclerosis. Sampling was carried out before or after autologous hematopoietic stem cell transplantation (not recorded which). CDR3 DNA: TGCAGTGCTACGACTACCGCCTACGAGCAGTACTTC. It yields the protein CSATTTAYEQYF.